Shown below are 31 T cell receptor beta chains from a single sample sequenced in a study of blood T cell repertoires in COVID-19. TCRdb's table, derived via immunoSEQ multiplex PCR, lists solely in-frame clones and lacks some. The sample consists of some 66,000 clones, approximately 79% of them appearing once. Sequenced sample: peripheral blood. The source is a man in his 60s with acute or convalescent COVID-19.

V and J are TRBV27 and TRBJ1-1, with no clear D. The V gene's germline CDR1 is MNHEY and CDR2 SMNVEV (reference sequence). V was clipped by 5 bases and J by 0 bases, with 13 bases between them. The CDR3 totals 15 residues. CDR3 region: CASSPLGSLNTEAFF. The CDR3 DNA sequence: TGTGCCAGCAGTCCCCTTGGCAGTCTGAACACTGAAGCTTTCTTT.

The chain uses TRBV18 and TRBJ2-7; D call uncertain. This CDR3 has 12 amino acids. The germline V and J ends were trimmed by 5 bases and 3 bases, with 8 bases remaining between them. CDR1 and CDR2 from the germline V gene are KGHSH and LQKENI. CDR3 DNA: TGTGCCAGCTCAATCGGCGGCTACGAGCAGTACGTC. Its translation: CASSIGGYEQYV.

CDR3 DNA: TGTGCCAGCAGCTTCGACCTCAGGGAAGTAGAAGCTTTCTTT. Protein product: CASSFDLREVEAFF. This chain uses TRBV5-4 with TRBJ1-1; D is perhaps TRBD1 (5 bases). The germline V gene has CDR1 SGHNT and CDR2 YYREEE (reference sequence). Trimming removed 2 bases from V and 8 bases from J, with 16 bases in between. This CDR3 is 14 amino acids long.

The rearrangement links TRBV5-4 to TRBJ2-1; 10 bases fit TRBD1. The CDR3 spans 15 residues. With 3 bases clipped from V and 5 bases from J, the junction kept 5 bases outside the gene matches. CDR1 is SGHNT, CDR2 YYREEE, per germline (reference sequence). CDR3 sequence (DNA): TGTGCCAGCAGCTCCCGACAGGGGGCGGACAATGAGCAGTTCTTC. As protein: CASSSRQGADNEQFF.

The rearrangement uses TRBV19 and TRBJ2-1, with 14 bases identical to TRBD2. Germline values: CDR1 LNHDA, CDR2 SQIVND (reference sequence). This CDR3 region has 14 residues. V shed 8 bases, J shed 7 bases, and the junction held 4 bases outside the gene matches. The CDR3 bases are TGTGCCAGTCTGACTAGCGGGGGGGCAAATGAGCAGTTCTTC. This translates into CASLTSGGANEQFF.

The chain couples TRBV6-5 to TRBJ1-1; tentatively, D is TRBD1 (5 bases). The CDR3 has 15 residues. Trimming shortened V by 5 bases and J by 2 bases, and 15 bases separated the two germline ends. From germline, CDR1 is MNHEY and CDR2 SVGAGI. CDR3 in DNA: TGTGCCAGCAGTCCCGGGGGGAAGGTAAACACTGAAGCTTTCTTT. It translates to CASSPGGKVNTEAFF.

The chain's CDR3 is CASNAGVNQPQHF. For the CDR3, the DNA is TGTGCCAGCAACGCAGGGGTTAATCAGCCCCAGCATTTT. The gene calls are TRBV6-5 and TRBJ1-5; TRBD1 might be the D (6 bases). Germline V gene lookup returns CDR1 MNHEY and CDR2 SVGAGI. With 7 bases removed from V and 4 bases from J, the gap between germline ends came to 11 bases. This CDR3 contains 13 residues.

This chain joins TRBV3-1 (or the pseudogene TRBV3-2) and TRBJ2-5, with TRBD2 as a possible D gene (5 bases). CDR1 is LGHDT, CDR2 YNNKEL, per germline (reference sequence). This CDR3 has 12 amino acids. The V end lost 8 bases, the J end lost 2 bases, and 9 bases lay between the germline ends. CDR3 nucleotide sequence: TGTGCCAGCCACGGGGTACAAGAGACCCAGTACTTC. Translation gives CASHGVQETQYF.

In its sample, this clone was seen a few times. V usage is TRBV11-3 and J usage is TRBJ1-4; D call uncertain. The CDR3 is 12 residues long. CDR1 is SGHNT, CDR2 YENEEA, per germline. V lost 5 bases to trimming and J lost 5 bases, with 6 bases between them. Here the CDR3 reads CASSPTNEKLFF. CDR3 bases: TGTGCCAGCAGCCCGACAAATGAAAAACTGTTTTTT. Looking up the rest from reference TRBV11-3 and TRBJ1-4 gives the full variable domain: EAGVVQSPRYKIIEKKQPVAFWCNPISGHNTLYWYLQNLGQGPELLIRYENEEAVDDSQLPKDRFSAERLKGVDSTLKIQPAELGDSAVYLCASSPTNEKLFFGSGTQLSVL.

The V and J genes are TRBV6-5 and TRBJ1-2, with 9 nucleotides matching TRBD1. J was trimmed by 6 bases and V by 8 bases; bases with no gene match: 10. Looked up from germline, CDR1 is MNHEY and CDR2 is SVGAGI. This CDR3 is 14 amino acids long. The CDR3 region is CASLPTGTGNGYTF. The CDR3 coding sequence is TGTGCCAGCCTACCCACCGGGACAGGGAATGGCTACACCTTC.

The genes are TRBV20-1 and TRBJ1-4, with D possibly TRBD1 on 5 matching bases. V was pared by 6 bases and J by 9 bases, with 11 bases between. The CDR3 is 11 amino acids. Germline lookup yields CDR1 DFQATT and CDR2 SNEGSKA (reference sequence). CDR3 bases: TGCAGTGCACAGGACAATCAAAAACTGTTTTTT. Translating gives CSAQDNQKLFF.

The chain carries TRBV19 and TRBJ2-5, with TRBD1 matching over 7 bases. The CDR3 is 13 residues long. Trimming cost V 5 bases and J 5 bases; bases outside gene matches: 5. CDR1 is LNHDA and CDR2 is SQIVND in the germline V gene (reference sequence). Here the CDR3 DNA reads TGTGCCAGTAGTTTACAGGGGATCGAGACCCAGTACTTC. It codes for CASSLQGIETQYF.

CDR3 protein: CASSPELAGGKDTQYF. Written as DNA, the CDR3 is TGCGCCAGCAGCCCAGAACTAGCGGGGGGGAAAGATACGCAGTATTTT. V gene TRBV4-3 combines with J gene TRBJ2-3; 13 bases line up with TRBD2. Per germline, CDR1 LGHNA and CDR2 YSLEER. There are 16 residues in the CDR3. V was pared by 4 bases and J by 5 bases, with 6 bases of the junction left unmatched.

The chain couples TRBV6-2 or TRBV6-3 to TRBJ2-3, with TRBD1 identical over 10 bases. The J segment lost 0 bases and the V segment lost 5 bases, leaving 14 bases of the junction unmatched. The germline V gene encodes CDR1 MNHEY and CDR2 SVGEGT. There are 19 residues in the CDR3. The chain's CDR3 is CASSRDRGFVASSTDTQYF. Written as DNA, the CDR3 is TGTGCCAGCAGTAGGGACAGGGGATTTGTAGCTTCTAGCACAGATACGCAGTATTTT.

This clone was counted a single time. The V call is TRBV5-1, the J call TRBJ2-1; TRBD2 is a possible D gene (6 bases). Deletions cut 0 bases from V and 2 bases from J, with 9 bases between. Germline V gene sequence: CDR1 SGHRS, CDR2 YFSETQ. The CDR3 spans 15 residues. CDR3 protein: CASSLEGLTYNEQFF. The CDR3 DNA reads as TGCGCCAGCAGCTTGGAGGGACTCACCTACAATGAGCAGTTCTTC.

Here the CDR3 reads CSVEGQGSGNEQFF. CDR3 nucleotides: TGCAGCGTGGAGGGACAGGGATCAGGCAATGAGCAGTTCTTC. The chain employs TRBV29-1 and TRBJ2-1; the match to TRBD1 covers 9 bases. This CDR3 is 14 amino acids long. The trim removed 6 bases at V and 6 bases at J, leaving 9 bases unmatched. Germline-derived CDR1 and CDR2 are SQVTM and ANQGSEA.

Note on this clone: Additional DNA sequences in this sample encode the identical CDR3. This chain links TRBV6-6 with TRBJ1-1, with D uncertain. This CDR3 comprises 12 residues. The ends were cut back, 4 bases at V and 1 base at J, with 4 bases in the middle. Germline assignment: CDR1 MNHNY and CDR2 SVGAGI (reference sequence). CDR3 sequence reads: CASSSQNTEAFF. DNA of the CDR3: TGTGCCAGCAGTTCCCAGAACACTGAAGCTTTCTTT.

V is TRBV5-1 and J is TRBJ2-2; possible D gene TRBD2, 7 bases. Trimming cost V 4 bases and J 1 base, with 14 bases left between them. The CDR3 length is 16 residues. Germline-derived CDR1 and CDR2 are SGHRS and YFSETQ. CDR3 region: CASSTTGGLNTGELFF. The CDR3 nucleotides read TGCGCCAGCAGCACCACCGGGGGGCTGAACACCGGGGAGCTGTTTTTT.

The J gene is TRBJ2-7, the V gene TRBV7-2; 7 bases line up with TRBD2. The CDR3 loop spans 14 amino acids. V dropped 5 bases and J dropped 5; count of bases not matched to a gene: 9. CDR1 is SGHTA, CDR2 FQGNSA, per germline. The CDR3 region is CASSHTGTNNEQYF. The CDR3 DNA sequence: TGTGCCAGCAGCCACACCGGGACTAACAACGAGCAGTACTTC.

This clone was counted only a few times. Other DNA sequences in the sample encode the same CDR3. The genes are TRBV11-2 and TRBJ2-7; maybe TRBD2 (6 bases). The CDR3 has 12 residues. The germline V and J ends were trimmed by 6 bases and 7 bases, with 13 bases remaining between them. Per the germline V gene, CDR1 is SGHAT and CDR2 is FQNNGV. CDR3 bases: TGTGCCAGCAGTCTCGGCGGGGTGGAGCAGTACTTC. It encodes CASSLGGVEQYF.

This chain links TRBV12-5 with TRBJ1-3; D not certain. This CDR3 has 13 amino acids. V was cut by 1 base and J by 2 bases, with 3 bases left in between. Germline V gene data show CDR1 as LGHNT and CDR2 as FRNRAP. CDR3 protein: CASGLAAGNTIYF. In DNA, the CDR3 is TGTGCTAGTGGTTTGGCAGCTGGAAACACCATATATTTT.

This sequence joins TRBV2 and TRBJ2-1, with 11 bases lining up with TRBD1. Germline V CDR1 and CDR2: SNHLY, FYNNEI. The V segment lost 6 bases and the J segment 6 bases; nucleotides outside the gene matches: 4. The length of the CDR3 is 14 residues. CDR3 in amino acids: CASRPGQGVNEQFF. In DNA, the CDR3 is TGTGCCAGCAGACCGGGACAGGGGGTCAATGAGCAGTTCTTC.

This clone has more than one count but fewer than ten. V is TRBV30 and J is TRBJ1-2; D is undetermined. This CDR3 has 12 amino acids. V was trimmed by 7 bases and J by 6 bases, leaving 15 bases between them. The germline gives CDR1 GTSNPN, CDR2 SVGIG (reference sequence). The CDR3 sequence is CASRVGPHGYTF. The CDR3 region has the DNA TGTGCCTCGAGGGTTGGGCCACATGGCTACACCTTC.

The V and J genes are TRBV15 and TRBJ2-5, with D possibly TRBD1 on 6 matching bases. In germline, CDR1 is LNHNV, CDR2 YYDKDF (reference sequence). This CDR3 has 14 amino acids. V lost 1 base and J lost 2, with 8 bases in between. In DNA, the CDR3 is TGTGCCACCAGCAGAGCTACAGGGCAAGAGACCCAGTACTTC. The encoded protein is CATSRATGQETQYF.

The gene calls are TRBV11-2 and TRBJ1-2; TRBD1 matches at 8 bases. V shed 4 bases, J shed 6 bases, and the junction held 4 bases outside the gene matches. Germline CDR1 SGHAT, CDR2 FQNNGV. The CDR3 has 13 residues. The CDR3 DNA sequence: TGTGCCAGCAGCTACACAGGGGGGGATGGCTACACCTTC. Protein: CASSYTGGDGYTF.

The CDR3 DNA reads as TGTGCCAGCAGCCGAACAGGACGGACCTACGAGCAGTACGTC. It encodes CASSRTGRTYEQYV. V gene TRBV6-1 combines with J gene TRBJ2-7, with TRBD1 as a possible D gene (5 bases). This CDR3 contains 14 residues. V lost 6 bases, J lost 2 bases, and 14 bases lay in between. Germline V lookup: CDR1 MNHNS, CDR2 SASEGT.

The J gene is TRBJ2-2, the V gene TRBV3-1 (or the pseudogene TRBV3-2); 8 bases agree with TRBD1. The J segment lost 0 bases and the V segment lost 4 bases, leaving 4 bases of the junction unmatched. The CDR3 totals 16 residues. Germline lookup yields CDR1 LGHDT and CDR2 YNNKEL (reference sequence). Here the CDR3 DNA reads TGTGCCAGCAGCCTCACGACAGGGGCGAACACCGGGGAGCTGTTTTTT. This translates into CASSLTTGANTGELFF.

The chain uses TRBV11-3 and TRBJ2-3; 7 nucleotides align to TRBD1. The germline gives CDR1 SGHNT, CDR2 YENEEA. J lost 2 bases, V lost 5 bases, and 4 bases had no gene match. This CDR3 is 14 amino acids long. CDR3 residues: CASSLRGNTDTQYF. The CDR3 DNA reads TGTGCCAGCAGCCTCAGGGGGAACACAGATACGCAGTATTTT.

CDR3 amino acids: CASSRGHPTGELFF. The CDR3 DNA sequence: TGTGCCAGCAGCCGAGGGCACCCGACCGGGGAGCTGTTTTTT. The rearrangement uses TRBV6-5 and TRBJ2-2; a weak D match, TRBD2 (5 bases). This CDR3 has 14 residues. CDR1 is MNHEY and CDR2 is SVGAGI in the germline V gene. V was pared by 6 bases and J by 5 bases, with 13 bases between.

J is TRBJ1-6 and V is TRBV3-1 (or the pseudogene TRBV3-2); the match to TRBD1 covers 8 bases. CDR3 size: 14 residues. Trimming cost V 4 bases and J 8 bases; bases outside gene matches: 4. Germline CDR1 is LGHDT and CDR2 is YNNKEL (reference sequence). CDR3 nucleotides: TGTGCCAGCAGCCCGGGGACAGGACATTCACCCCTCCACTTT. It yields the protein CASSPGTGHSPLHF.

The J gene is TRBJ1-2, the V gene TRBV29-1, with a weak D call TRBD1 (5 bases). The CDR3 runs to 14 residues. Trimming shortened V by 4 bases and J by 2 bases, and 14 bases separated the two germline ends. The germline gives CDR1 SQVTM, CDR2 ANQGSEA. The CDR3 loop is CSVVPGAGNYGYTF. CDR3 bases: TGCAGCGTTGTACCGGGCGCAGGGAACTATGGCTACACCTTC.